The 10 T cell receptor beta chains below all came from one sample that was sequenced in a study of T cell responses to AZD1222 COVID-19 vaccine (dated by TCRdb to 2020 to 2022). This specimen's time point label, per the study, means: baseline before first vaccination. Libraries were constructed by the immunoSEQ multiplex PCR assay. In TCRdb, the immuneACCESS table is reduced to in-frame sequences with V and J assigned. These tables do not hold every clone; where another copy was compared, an unresolved V gene accounts for under half, and the others remain unexplained. This sample lists 110,000 to 150,000 clones; 92% were detected once. The top ten hold approximately 2% of the sample. Sequencing used peripheral blood, obtained on day 0 of AZD1222 vaccination. The receptors originated from an adult in good health.

This clone was seen a single time. The V call is TRBV5-1, the J call TRBJ2-2, with D unresolved. Trimming took off 4 bases at V and 15 bases at J, with 7 bases between the two ends. CDR1 and CDR2 (germline): SGHRS, YFSETQ. This CDR3 is 9 amino acids long. The CDR3 sequence: CASSPGLFF. CDR3 bases: TGCGCCAGCAGCCCTGGGTTGTTTTTT.

This rearrangement joins TRBV10-3 to TRBJ2-3; TRBD1 aligns across 8 bases. Trimming removed 4 bases from V and 6 bases from J; junction bases left unmatched: 6. This CDR3 comprises 14 residues. CDR1 is ENHRY, CDR2 SYGVKD, per germline. The CDR3 is CAISAGTGSDTQYF. In nucleotides, the CDR3 is TGTGCCATCAGTGCCGGGACAGGATCCGATACGCAGTATTTT.

The V call is TRBV7-9, the J call TRBJ1-6, with D possibly being TRBD1 (6 bases). This CDR3 is built from 15 residues. The germline V gene has CDR1 SEHNR and CDR2 FQNEAQ (reference sequence). V dropped 3 bases and J dropped 5 bases, with 11 bases sitting between them. The CDR3 DNA reads TGTGCCAGCAGCTTCAGGGGCGAGGATAATTCACCCCTCCACTTT. Translation gives CASSFRGEDNSPLHF. The full variable domain, its missing parts supplied by reference TRBV7-9 and TRBJ1-6, is DTGVSQNPRHKITKRGQNVTFRCDPISEHNRLYWYRQTLGQGPEFLTYFQNEAQLEKSRLLSDRFSAERPKGSFSTLEIQRTEQGDSAMYLCASSFRGEDNSPLHFGNGTRLTVT.

V usage is TRBV3-1 (or the pseudogene TRBV3-2) and J usage is TRBJ2-2; D unclear. This CDR3 contains 16 residues. From germline, CDR1 is LGHDT and CDR2 YNNKEL (reference sequence). Trimming took off 3 bases at V and 0 bases at J, with 11 bases between the two ends. The CDR3 sequence is CASSHLQSPNTGELFF. The CDR3 DNA sequence: TGTGCCAGCAGCCATCTACAAAGTCCGAACACCGGGGAGCTGTTTTTT.

This clone was counted once. This rearrangement joins TRBV7-2 to TRBJ1-5; TRBD1 is a possible D gene (6 bases). This CDR3 region has 15 residues. The germline V gene encodes CDR1 SGHTA and CDR2 FQGNSA. Trimming removed 1 base at V and 7 bases at J, with 14 bases between. In nucleotides, the CDR3 is TGTGCCAGCAGCTTAGACGGCGGGGGCCTCCAGCCCCAGCATTTT. This translates into CASSLDGGGLQPQHF.

The chain links TRBV21-1 to TRBJ2-7; the table's D gene call, TRBD1, was not cross checked with the DNA. TRBV21-1 is described as a pseudogene. This CDR3 is built from 16 residues. CDR3 protein: CASSKEDSLVSYEQYF. The CDR3 region has the DNA TGTGCCAGCAGCAAGGAGGACAGCCTCGTTTCCTACGAGCAGTACTTC.

This clone was detected once. A read error may produce the germline difference seen at one junction end. This chain uses TRBV6-2 or TRBV6-3 with TRBJ2-5; perhaps D is TRBD1 or TRBD2 (5 bases each). The CDR3 consists of 13 residues. Germline V gene data show CDR1 as MNHEY and CDR2 as SVGEGT. In nucleotides, the CDR3 is TGTGCCAGCAGTCAAGGGACGCCAGAGGCCCAGTACTTC. Its translation is CASSQGTPEAQYF.

On this clone: Germline is not matched at one junction end, which may reflect a read error. V and J are TRBV7-7 and TRBJ2-2, with TRBD1 matching 9 bases. CDR3 length equals 13 residues. CDR1 is SSHAT and CDR2 is FNYEAQ in the germline V gene (reference sequence). The CDR3 DNA reads as TGTGCTAGCAGCCGGACAGGGGACGGGGAGCTGTTTTTT. This translates into CASSRTGDGELFF.

This rearrangement joins TRBV10-1 to TRBJ1-6; D is unclear. The germline V gene has CDR1 WNHNN and CDR2 SYGVQD (reference sequence). The CDR3 is made up of 13 amino acids. Trimming stripped 0 bases from V and 9 bases from J, with 6 bases between. CDR3 in amino acids: CASSESRVSPLHF. Written as DNA, the CDR3 is TGCGCCAGCAGTGAGTCTCGGGTTTCACCCCTCCACTTT.

This rearrangement joins TRBV5-1 to TRBJ1-2; D gene uncertain. Trimming took 0 bases from V and 4 from J, leaving 10 bases between them. CDR3 length: 14 residues. From germline, CDR1 is SGHRS and CDR2 YFSETQ. The CDR3 protein is CASSLAAEGYGYTF. In DNA, the CDR3 is TGCGCCAGCAGCTTGGCCGCGGAGGGCTATGGCTACACCTTC.